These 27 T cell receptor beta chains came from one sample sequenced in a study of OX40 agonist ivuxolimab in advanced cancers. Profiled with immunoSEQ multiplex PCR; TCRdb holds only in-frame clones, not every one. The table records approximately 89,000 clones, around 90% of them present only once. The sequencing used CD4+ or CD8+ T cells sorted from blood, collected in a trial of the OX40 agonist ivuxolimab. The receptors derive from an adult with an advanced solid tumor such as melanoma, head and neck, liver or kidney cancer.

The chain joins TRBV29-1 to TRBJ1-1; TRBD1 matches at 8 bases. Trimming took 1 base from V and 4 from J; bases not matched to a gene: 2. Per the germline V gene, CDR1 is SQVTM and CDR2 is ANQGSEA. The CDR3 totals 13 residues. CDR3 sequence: CSVEGTGGTEAFF. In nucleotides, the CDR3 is TGCAGCGTTGAAGGTACAGGGGGCACTGAAGCTTTCTTT. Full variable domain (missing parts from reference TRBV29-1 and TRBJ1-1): SAVISQKPSRDICQRGTSLTIQCQVDSQVTMMFWYRQQPGQSLTLIATANQGSEATYESGFVIDKFPISRPNLTFSTLTVSNMSPEDSSIYLCSVEGTGGTEAFFGQGTRLTVV.

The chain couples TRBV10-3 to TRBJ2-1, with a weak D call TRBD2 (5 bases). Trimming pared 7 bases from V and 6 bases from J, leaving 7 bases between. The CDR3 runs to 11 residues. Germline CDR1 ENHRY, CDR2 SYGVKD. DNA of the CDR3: TGTGCCATCACAACTAGCAATGAGCAGTTCTTC. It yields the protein CAITTSNEQFF.

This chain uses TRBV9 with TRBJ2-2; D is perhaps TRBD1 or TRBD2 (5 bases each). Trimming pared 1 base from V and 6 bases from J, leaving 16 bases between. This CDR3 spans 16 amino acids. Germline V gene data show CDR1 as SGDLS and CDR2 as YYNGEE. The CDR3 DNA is TGTGCCAGCAGCGTAAGGGACGGCCGGAAGGCCGGGGAGCTGTTTTTT. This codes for CASSVRDGRKAGELFF. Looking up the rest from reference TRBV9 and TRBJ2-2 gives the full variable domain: DSGVTQTPKHLITATGQRVTLRCSPRSGDLSVYWYQQSLDQGLQFLIQYYNGEERAKGNILERFSAQQFPDLHSELNLSSLELGDSALYFCASSVRDGRKAGELFFGEGSRLTVL.

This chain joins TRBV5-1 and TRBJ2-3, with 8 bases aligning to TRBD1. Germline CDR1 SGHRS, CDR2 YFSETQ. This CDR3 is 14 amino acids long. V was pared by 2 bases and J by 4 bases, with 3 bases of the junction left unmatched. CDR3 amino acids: CASSLQGGADTQYF. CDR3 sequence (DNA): TGCGCCAGCAGCTTACAGGGGGGAGCAGATACGCAGTATTTT.

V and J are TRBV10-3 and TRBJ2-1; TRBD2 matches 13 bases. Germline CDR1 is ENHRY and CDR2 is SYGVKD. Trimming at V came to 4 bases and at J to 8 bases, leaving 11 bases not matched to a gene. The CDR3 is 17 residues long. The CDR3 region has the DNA TGTGCCATCAGTGGAACAGTAACTAGCGGGGGGGACGATGAGCAGTTCTTC. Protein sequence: CAISGTVTSGGDDEQFF.

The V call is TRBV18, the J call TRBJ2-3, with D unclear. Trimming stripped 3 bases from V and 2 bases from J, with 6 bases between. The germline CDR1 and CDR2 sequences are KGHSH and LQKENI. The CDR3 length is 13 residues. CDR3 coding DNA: TGTGCCAGCTCACCCCGGGTCACAGATACGCAGTATTTT. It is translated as CASSPRVTDTQYF.

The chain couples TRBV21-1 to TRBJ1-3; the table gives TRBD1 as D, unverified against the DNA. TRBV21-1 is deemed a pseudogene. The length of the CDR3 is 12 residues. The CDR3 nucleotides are TGTGCCAGCACCAGGGTATTGCAGGATATATATTTT. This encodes CASTRVLQDIYF.

DNA for the CDR3: TGTGCCAGCAGCCCCACAGGGCGTGTTGAAGCTTTCTTT. Translated: CASSPTGRVEAFF. The chain uses TRBV11-2 and TRBJ1-1; D might be TRBD1 (6 bases). The CDR3 is made up of 13 amino acids. CDR1 SGHAT and CDR2 FQNNGV come from the germline V gene. Between the trimmed V and J ends, which lost 5 bases and 7 bases, there was a span of 14 bases.

CDR3 region: CAILEFLNTEAFF. CDR3 DNA sequence: TGTGCCATCTTGGAGTTCTTGAACACTGAAGCTTTCTTT. This chain joins TRBV10-3 and TRBJ1-1; D is ambiguous. Germline loops: CDR1 ENHRY, CDR2 SYGVKD. V gave up 8 bases and J gave up 0 bases, with 10 bases separating them. The CDR3 is 13 amino acids.

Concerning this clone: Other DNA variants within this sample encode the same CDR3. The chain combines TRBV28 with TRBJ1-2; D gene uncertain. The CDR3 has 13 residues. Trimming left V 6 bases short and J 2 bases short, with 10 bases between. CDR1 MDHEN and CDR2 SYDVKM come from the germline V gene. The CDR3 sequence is CASSLRENYGYTF. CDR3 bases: TGTGCCAGCAGCTTACGAGAAAACTATGGCTACACCTTC.

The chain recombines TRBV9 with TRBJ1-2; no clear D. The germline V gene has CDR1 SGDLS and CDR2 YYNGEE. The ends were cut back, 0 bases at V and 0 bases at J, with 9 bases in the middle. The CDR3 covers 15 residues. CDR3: CASSVALGSNYGYTF. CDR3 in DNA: TGTGCCAGCAGCGTAGCACTCGGATCTAACTATGGCTACACCTTC.

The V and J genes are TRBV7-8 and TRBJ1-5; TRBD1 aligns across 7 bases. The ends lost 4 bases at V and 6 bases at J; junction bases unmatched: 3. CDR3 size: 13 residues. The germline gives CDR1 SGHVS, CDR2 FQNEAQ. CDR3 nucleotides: TGTGCCAGCAGCTCGACAGGGAGTCAGCCCCAGCATTTT. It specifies CASSSTGSQPQHF.

This CDR3 is CASSPPLTSTDTQYF. The DNA for the CDR3 is TGTGCCAGCTCACCACCTCTGACTAGCACAGATACGCAGTATTTT. The V gene is TRBV18, the J gene TRBJ2-3; D uncertain. The germline V and J ends were trimmed by 0 bases and 0 bases, with 7 bases remaining between them. Per germline, CDR1 KGHSH and CDR2 LQKENI. CDR3 length: 15 residues.

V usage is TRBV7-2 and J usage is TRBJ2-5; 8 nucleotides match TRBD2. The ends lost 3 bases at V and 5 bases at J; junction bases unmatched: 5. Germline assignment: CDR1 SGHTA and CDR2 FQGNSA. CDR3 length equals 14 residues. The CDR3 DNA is TGTGCCAGCAGCTTCCAGCGGGGGCAGGAGACCCAGTACTTC. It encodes CASSFQRGQETQYF.

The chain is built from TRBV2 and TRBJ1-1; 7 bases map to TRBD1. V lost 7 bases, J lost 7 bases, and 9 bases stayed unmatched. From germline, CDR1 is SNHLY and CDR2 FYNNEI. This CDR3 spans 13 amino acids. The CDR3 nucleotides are TGTGCCAGCATGAGAGGGGGCGGTGGTGAAGCTTTCTTT. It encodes CASMRGGGGEAFF. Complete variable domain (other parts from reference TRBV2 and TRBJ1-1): EPEVTQTPSHQVTQMGQEVILRCVPISNHLYFYWYRQILGQKVEFLVSFYNNEISEKSEIFDDQFSVERPDGSNFTLKIRSTKLEDSAMYFCASMRGGGGEAFFGQGTRLTVV.

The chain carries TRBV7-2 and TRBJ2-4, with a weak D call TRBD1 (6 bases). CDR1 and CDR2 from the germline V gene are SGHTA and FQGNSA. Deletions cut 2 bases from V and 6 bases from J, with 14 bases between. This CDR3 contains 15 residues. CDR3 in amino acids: CASSLNPEDRNIQYF. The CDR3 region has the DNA TGTGCCAGCAGCTTAAATCCAGAGGACAGAAACATTCAGTACTTC.

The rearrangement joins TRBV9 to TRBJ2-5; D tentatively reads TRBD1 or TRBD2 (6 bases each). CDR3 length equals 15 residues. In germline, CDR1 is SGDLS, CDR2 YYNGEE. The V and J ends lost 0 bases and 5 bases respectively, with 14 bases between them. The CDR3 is CASSVGWGAGETQYF. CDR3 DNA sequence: TGTGCCAGCAGCGTAGGCTGGGGGGCCGGGGAGACCCAGTACTTC. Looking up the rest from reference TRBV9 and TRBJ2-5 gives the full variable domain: DSGVTQTPKHLITATGQRVTLRCSPRSGDLSVYWYQQSLDQGLQFLIQYYNGEERAKGNILERFSAQQFPDLHSELNLSSLELGDSALYFCASSVGWGAGETQYFGPGTRLLVL.

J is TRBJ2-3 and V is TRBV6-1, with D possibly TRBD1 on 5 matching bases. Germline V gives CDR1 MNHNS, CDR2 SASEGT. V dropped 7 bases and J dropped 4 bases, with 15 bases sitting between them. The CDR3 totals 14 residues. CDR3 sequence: CASNRRQGSDTQYF. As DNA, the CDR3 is TGTGCCAGCAACCGAAGGCAGGGTTCAGATACGCAGTATTTT.

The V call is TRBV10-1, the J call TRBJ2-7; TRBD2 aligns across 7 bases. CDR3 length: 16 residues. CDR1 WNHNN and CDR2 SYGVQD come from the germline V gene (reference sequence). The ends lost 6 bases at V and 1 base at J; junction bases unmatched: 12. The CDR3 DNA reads TGCGCCAGCAGCCTAGAGAGACCGGGACTATCCTACGAGCAGTACTTC. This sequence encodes CASSLERPGLSYEQYF.

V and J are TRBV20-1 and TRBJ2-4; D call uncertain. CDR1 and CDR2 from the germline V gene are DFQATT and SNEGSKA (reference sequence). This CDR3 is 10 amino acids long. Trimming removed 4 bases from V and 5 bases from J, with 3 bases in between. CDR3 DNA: TGCAGTGCTAAAGAAAACATTCAGTACTTC. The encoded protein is CSAKENIQYF.

In DNA form, the CDR3 reads TGCGCCAGCAGCTTGATTAGGGAGACTGAAGCTTTCTTT. Its translation: CASSLIRETEAFF. V usage is TRBV5-1 and J usage is TRBJ1-1, with D hard to call. V shed 1 base and J shed 5 bases, with 9 bases lying between them. The CDR3 consists of 13 residues. CDR1 and CDR2 from the germline V gene are SGHRS and YFSETQ. The full variable domain, in which reference TRBV5-1 and TRBJ1-1 provide the parts outside the CDR3, is KAGVTQTPRYLIKTRGQQVTLSCSPISGHRSVSWYQQTPGQGLQFLFEYFSETQRNKGNFPGRFSGRQFSNSRSEMNVSTLELGDSALYLCASSLIRETEAFFGQGTRLTVV.

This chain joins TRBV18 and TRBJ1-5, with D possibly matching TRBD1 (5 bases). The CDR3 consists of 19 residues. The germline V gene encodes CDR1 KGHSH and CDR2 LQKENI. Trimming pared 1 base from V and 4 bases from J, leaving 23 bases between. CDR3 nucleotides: TGTGCCAGCTCACCACTCGCGGCCCTCCCAGGGATGAGTAATCAGCCCCAGCATTTT. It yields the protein CASSPLAALPGMSNQPQHF.

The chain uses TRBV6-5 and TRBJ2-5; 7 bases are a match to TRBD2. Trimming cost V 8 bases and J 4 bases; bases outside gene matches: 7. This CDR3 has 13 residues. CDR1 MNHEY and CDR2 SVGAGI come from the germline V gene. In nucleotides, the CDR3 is TGTGCCAGCCAGGTTCCGGGGGGAGAGACCCAGTACTTC. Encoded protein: CASQVPGGETQYF.

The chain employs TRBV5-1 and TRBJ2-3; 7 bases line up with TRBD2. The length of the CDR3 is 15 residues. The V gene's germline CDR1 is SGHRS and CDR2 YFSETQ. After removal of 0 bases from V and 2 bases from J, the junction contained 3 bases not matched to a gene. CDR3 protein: CASSLGGLLTDTQYF. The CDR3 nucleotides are TGCGCCAGCAGCTTGGGGGGACTACTCACAGATACGCAGTATTTT.

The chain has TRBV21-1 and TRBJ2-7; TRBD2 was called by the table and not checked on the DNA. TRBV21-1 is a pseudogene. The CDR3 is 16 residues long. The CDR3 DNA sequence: TGTGCCAGCAGCCTAAGACTAGCGGGAGTTGTATACGAGCAGTACTTC. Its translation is CASSLRLAGVVYEQYF.

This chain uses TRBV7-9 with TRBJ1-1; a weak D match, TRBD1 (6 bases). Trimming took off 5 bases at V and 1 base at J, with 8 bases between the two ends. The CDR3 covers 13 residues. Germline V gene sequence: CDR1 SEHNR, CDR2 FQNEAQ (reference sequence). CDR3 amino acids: CASSRTANTEAFF. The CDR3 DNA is TGTGCCAGCAGCCGGACAGCGAACACTGAAGCTTTCTTT.

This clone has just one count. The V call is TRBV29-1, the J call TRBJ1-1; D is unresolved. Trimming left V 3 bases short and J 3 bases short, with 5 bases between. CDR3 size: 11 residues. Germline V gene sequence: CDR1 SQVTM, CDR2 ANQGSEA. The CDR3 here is CSVDRYTEAFF. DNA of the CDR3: TGCAGCGTTGATAGGTACACTGAAGCTTTCTTT.